This T cell receptor (beta chain) came from a study of T cells in tuberculosis. For the study at large: CD1B tetramers identified T cells specific for mycobacterial lipid GMM.

Germline V gives CDR1 ENHRY, CDR2 SYGVKD. Trimming at V came to 4 bases and at J to 2 bases, leaving 5 bases not matched to a gene. This CDR3 contains 16 residues. Sorting used thawed, overnight-rested PBMC stained with anti-CD3, a viability dye and GMM-loaded CD1B tetramer. The CD1B tetramers carried C32 glucose monomycolate purified from Rhodococcus equi. The assay was immunoSEQ multiplex PCR, and TCRdb's table has in-frame clones only and misses some. The repertoire has 50,000 to 65,000 clones, approximately 86% of them found once; the top ten carry less than 25%. The receptor was isolated from an adult woman with latent tuberculosis. Sample: CD1b-GMM tetramer-negative cells sorted from PBMCs. V usage is TRBV10-3 and J usage is TRBJ2-3; TRBD2 matches 11 bases. The CDR3 region is CAISGLAGGLTDTQYF. CDR3 coding DNA: TGTGCCATCAGTGGCCTAGCGGGAGGTCTCACAGATACGCAGTATTTT.